This record looks at one TCR beta chain sequence and its context. Its target is not known. The data were obtained in a study of cytomegalovirus exposure and HLA in healthy donors. Measured with immunoSEQ multiplex PCR; TCRdb has only the in-frame clones, and not every one. The sample has some 50,000 clones; 85% to 95% are singletons. The ends were cut back, 4 bases at V and 8 bases at J, with 8 bases in the middle. Germline lookup yields CDR1 SNHLY and CDR2 FYNNEI. The CDR3 is 11 amino acids. Findings and limits, study-wide: In vitro assays verified that a few CMV-associated chains recognized CMV antigens specifically.

The V and J genes are TRBV2 and TRBJ1-2; the D gene is possibly TRBD1 (6 bases). The origin of this receptor is a woman aged 18-29 years in good health and CMV-seronegative. Sequencing was performed on PBMCs. The CDR3 sequence: CASSVDRGYTF. In DNA form, the CDR3 reads TGTGCCAGCAGTGTGGACAGAGGCTACACCTTC.